This T cell receptor (beta chain) derives from a study of response to subunit inactivated influenza vaccine. General study results and limits: New T cells are recruited in small numbers by each seasonal influenza vaccination, according to the authors' suggestion.

This clonotype was counted only a few times. No antigen is known for it. This CDR3 comprises 14 residues. V shed 4 bases and J shed 0 bases, with 10 bases lying between them. The germline gives CDR1 SGHRS, CDR2 YFSETQ. Via MiXCR, TCRdb re-called the RT-PCR reads, giving one row per CDR3 protein. The repertoire includes hundreds of thousands of distinct CDR3 sequences, more than 15% of them detected once, and 9.5% to 13% sits in the top ten. This TCR came from a man aged 45-65 years who received an inactivated influenza vaccine. This chain links TRBV5-1 with TRBJ1-1, with D possibly being TRBD1 (5 bases). The sequencing here drew on PBMCs from blood, taken 11 to 12 days after vaccination. The DNA of the CDR3 is TGCGCCAGCAGCGGAACGGACATGAACACTGAAGCTTTCTTT. This gives the protein CASSGTDMNTEAFF. The full variable domain, its missing parts supplied by reference TRBV5-1 and TRBJ1-1, is KAGVTQTPRYLIKTRGQQVTLSCSPISGHRSVSWYQQTPGQGLQFLFEYFSETQRNKGNFPGRFSGRQFSNSRSEMNVSTLELGDSALYLCASSGTDMNTEAFFGQGTRLTVV.